The 13 T cell receptor beta chains given below trace back to one sample, sequenced in a study of CD8 T cells in Susac syndrome. A quantity of roughly 0.5 to 1 ug RNA underwent reverse transcription using random hexamers. TCRdb analysed the immunoSEQ multiplex PCR reads with MiXCR anew, one entry per CDR3 protein. The sample holds 150,000 to 200,000 distinct CDR3 sequences, around 94% seen once. Sample: CD4+ T cells from PBMCs. Receptors originate from a human donor in good health.

The rearrangement joins TRBV5-1 to TRBJ2-7; TRBD1 matches at 7 bases. J was trimmed by 2 bases and V by 5 bases; bases with no gene match: 10. This CDR3 has 15 residues. Germline V lookup: CDR1 SGHRS, CDR2 YFSETQ. CDR3 protein: CASRVSGTATYEQYF. DNA of the CDR3: TGCGCCAGCAGGGTCTCCGGGACAGCCACCTACGAGCAGTACTTC.

This chain connects TRBV11-2 to TRBJ2-7, with D hard to call. CDR1 is SGHAT, CDR2 FQNNGV, per germline. This CDR3 spans 13 amino acids. V lost 6 bases, J lost 5 bases, and 14 bases lay in between. The CDR3 DNA is TGTGCCAGCAGTTCGAGGTTGGCCCACGAGCAGTACTTC. It codes for CASSSRLAHEQYF.

This sequence joins TRBV5-1 and TRBJ2-1; D not resolved. Germline lookup yields CDR1 SGHRS and CDR2 YFSETQ. V was shortened by 2 bases and J by 6 bases, with 9 bases between the two germline ends. This CDR3 region has 13 residues. The CDR3 DNA is TGCGCCAGCAGCTTCGAACCGCCCAATGAGCAGTTCTTC. Translated: CASSFEPPNEQFF.

V is TRBV12-3 or TRBV12-4 and J is TRBJ1-1, with TRBD1 matching over 9 bases. V gave up 5 bases and J gave up 4 bases; unmatched junction bases: 5. This CDR3 is 14 amino acids long. In nucleotides, the CDR3 is TGTGCCAGCAGTCGACAGGGGGTAGGCACTGAAGCTTTCTTT. It yields the protein CASSRQGVGTEAFF.

This chain joins TRBV20-1 and TRBJ2-7, with 9 nucleotides matching TRBD1. Germline loops: CDR1 DFQATT, CDR2 SNEGSKA (reference sequence). V shed 5 bases, J shed 1 base, and the junction held 6 bases outside the gene matches. CDR3 length: 14 residues. In nucleotides, the CDR3 is TGCAGTGCTGGAGGACAGGGGAAGTCCTACGAGCAGTACTTC. It is translated as CSAGGQGKSYEQYF.

The chain combines TRBV6-5 with TRBJ1-6; D uncertain. The CDR3 has 12 amino acids. V was clipped by 11 bases and J by 6 bases, with 11 bases between them. CDR1 and CDR2 from the germline V gene are MNHEY and SVGAGI. CDR3 region: CASRRANSPLHF. In DNA form, the CDR3 reads TGTGCCTCACGGAGAGCTAATTCACCCCTCCACTTT.

The chain combines TRBV29-1 with TRBJ1-5; D is unresolved. The CDR3 is 12 amino acids. The V and J ends lost 4 bases and 3 bases respectively, with 7 bases between them. CDR1 is SQVTM, CDR2 ANQGSEA, per germline. CDR3 protein: CSVADTNQPQHF. As DNA, the CDR3 is TGCAGCGTTGCAGACACCAATCAGCCCCAGCATTTT. The full variable domain, its missing parts supplied by reference TRBV29-1 and TRBJ1-5, is SAVISQKPSRDICQRGTSLTIQCQVDSQVTMMFWYRQQPGQSLTLIATANQGSEATYESGFVIDKFPISRPNLTFSTLTVSNMSPEDSSIYLCSVADTNQPQHFGDGTRLSIL.

V gene TRBV3-1 combines with J gene TRBJ1-1; D may be TRBD1 (6 bases). The V gene lost 4 bases and the J gene lost 1 base, with 10 bases spanning the gap. The CDR3 runs 14 residues. CDR1 and CDR2 from the germline V gene are LGHDT and YNNKEL (reference sequence). CDR3 region: CASSLSDRNTEAFF. CDR3 sequence (DNA): TGTGCCAGCAGCCTCTCGGACAGGAACACTGAAGCTTTCTTT. Complete variable domain (other parts from reference TRBV3-1 and TRBJ1-1): DTAVSQTPKYLVTQMGNDKSIKCEQNLGHDTMYWYKQDSKKFLKIMFSYNNKELIINETVPNRFSPKSPDKAHLNLHINSLELGDSAVYFCASSLSDRNTEAFFGQGTRLTVV.

The chain employs TRBV9 and TRBJ2-3, with 9 bases that match TRBD1. Trimming at V came to 3 bases and at J to 4 bases, leaving 3 bases not matched to a gene. CDR3 length: 14 amino acids. Germline CDR1 is SGDLS and CDR2 is YYNGEE. The CDR3 protein is CASSARQGADTQYF. CDR3 in DNA: TGTGCCAGCAGCGCGAGACAGGGGGCAGATACGCAGTATTTT.

This chain joins TRBV9 and TRBJ1-4; D gene unclear. Germline values: CDR1 SGDLS, CDR2 YYNGEE. The ends were cut back, 4 bases at V and 0 bases at J, with 10 bases in the middle. The CDR3 covers 15 residues. CDR3: CASSPYPTTNEKLFF. The CDR3 DNA is TGTGCCAGCAGCCCCTATCCGACAACTAATGAAAAACTGTTTTTT.

The chain combines TRBV29-1 with TRBJ1-2; D possibly corresponds to TRBD1 (6 bases). Germline loops: CDR1 SQVTM, CDR2 ANQGSEA. The CDR3 consists of 14 residues. V lost 7 bases and J 2 bases, leaving 17 bases between the germline ends. CDR3 sequence: CSAEGRGRNYGYTF. The CDR3 DNA reads TGCAGCGCCGAGGGCAGGGGCCGGAACTATGGCTACACCTTC.

V gene TRBV20-1 combines with J gene TRBJ2-2, with D unresolved. V lost 0 bases, J lost 2 bases, and 7 bases lay in between. This CDR3 region has 14 residues. CDR1 is DFQATT, CDR2 SNEGSKA, per germline (reference sequence). The CDR3 here is CSARDNGNTGELFF. In DNA form, the CDR3 reads TGCAGTGCTAGAGATAACGGAAACACCGGGGAGCTGTTTTTT.

In nucleotides, the CDR3 is TGCGCCAGCAGCTTCGGCGGGAGAGATCAGCCCCAGCATTTT. Translated, it gives CASSFGGRDQPQHF. V and J are TRBV5-1 and TRBJ1-5; D gene uncertain. Looked up from germline, CDR1 is SGHRS and CDR2 is YFSETQ. Trimming removed 2 bases at V and 5 bases at J, with 11 bases between. The CDR3 totals 14 residues.